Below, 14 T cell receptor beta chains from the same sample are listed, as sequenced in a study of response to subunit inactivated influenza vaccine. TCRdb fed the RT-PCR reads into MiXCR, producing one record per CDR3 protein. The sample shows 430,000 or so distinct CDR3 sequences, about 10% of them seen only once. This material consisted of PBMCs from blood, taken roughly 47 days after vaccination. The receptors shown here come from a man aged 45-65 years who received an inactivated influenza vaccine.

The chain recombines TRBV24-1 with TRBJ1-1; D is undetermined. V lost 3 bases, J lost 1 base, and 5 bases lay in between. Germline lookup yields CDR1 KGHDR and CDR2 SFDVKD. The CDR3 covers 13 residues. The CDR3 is CATSDTGNTEAFF. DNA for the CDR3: TGTGCCACCAGTGATACCGGGAACACTGAAGCTTTCTTT.

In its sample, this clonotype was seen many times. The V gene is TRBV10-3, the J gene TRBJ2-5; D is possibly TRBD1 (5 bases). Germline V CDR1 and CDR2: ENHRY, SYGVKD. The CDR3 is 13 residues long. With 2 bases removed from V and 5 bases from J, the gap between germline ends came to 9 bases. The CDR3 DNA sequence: TGTGCCATCAGTGAGCCAGGGCGGGAGACCCAGTACTTC. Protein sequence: CAISEPGRETQYF.

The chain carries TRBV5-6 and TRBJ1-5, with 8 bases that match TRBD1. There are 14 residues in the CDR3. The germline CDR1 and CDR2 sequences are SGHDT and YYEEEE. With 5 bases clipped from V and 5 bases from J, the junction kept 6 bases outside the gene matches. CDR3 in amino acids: CASSYGQGDQPQHF. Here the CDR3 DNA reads TGTGCCAGCAGTTATGGACAGGGTGATCAGCCCCAGCATTTT. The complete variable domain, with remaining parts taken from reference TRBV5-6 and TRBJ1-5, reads DAGVTQSPTHLIKTRGQQVTLRCSPKSGHDTVSWYQQALGQGPQFIFQYYEEEERQRGNFPDRFSGHQFPNYSSELNVNALLLGDSALYLCASSYGQGDQPQHFGDGTRLSIL.

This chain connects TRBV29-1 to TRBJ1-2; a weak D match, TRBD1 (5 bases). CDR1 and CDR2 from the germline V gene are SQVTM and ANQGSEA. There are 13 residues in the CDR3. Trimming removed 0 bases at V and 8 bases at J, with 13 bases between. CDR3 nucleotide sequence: TGCAGCGTTGAAGATCTTTCAGGGAAGGGCTACACCTTC. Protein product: CSVEDLSGKGYTF. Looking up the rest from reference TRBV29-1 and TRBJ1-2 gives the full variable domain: SAVISQKPSRDICQRGTSLTIQCQVDSQVTMMFWYRQQPGQSLTLIATANQGSEATYESGFVIDKFPISRPNLTFSTLTVSNMSPEDSSIYLCSVEDLSGKGYTFGSGTRLTVV.

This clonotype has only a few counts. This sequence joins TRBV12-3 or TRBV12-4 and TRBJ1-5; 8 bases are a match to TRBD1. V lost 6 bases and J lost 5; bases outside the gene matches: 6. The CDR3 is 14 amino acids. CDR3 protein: CASSRQGIYQPQHF. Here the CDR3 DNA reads TGTGCCAGCAGCAGACAGGGGATTTATCAGCCCCAGCATTTT.

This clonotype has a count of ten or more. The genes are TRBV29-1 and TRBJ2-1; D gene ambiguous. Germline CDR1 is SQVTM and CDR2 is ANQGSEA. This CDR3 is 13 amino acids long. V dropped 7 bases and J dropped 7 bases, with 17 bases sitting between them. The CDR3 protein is CSAPKYAQNEQFF. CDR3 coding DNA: TGCAGCGCTCCAAAGTATGCCCAGAATGAGCAGTTCTTC.

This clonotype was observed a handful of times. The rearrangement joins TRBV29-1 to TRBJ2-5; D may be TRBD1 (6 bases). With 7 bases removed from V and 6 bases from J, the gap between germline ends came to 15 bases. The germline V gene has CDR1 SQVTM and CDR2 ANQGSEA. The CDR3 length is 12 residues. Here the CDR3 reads CSADGGGQTQYF. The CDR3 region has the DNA TGCAGCGCTGATGGGGGCGGGCAGACCCAGTACTTC.

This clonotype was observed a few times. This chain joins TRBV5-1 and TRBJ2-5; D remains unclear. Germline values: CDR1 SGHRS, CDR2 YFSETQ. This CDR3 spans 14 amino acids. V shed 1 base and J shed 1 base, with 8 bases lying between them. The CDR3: CASSLTRLQETQYF. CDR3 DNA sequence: TGCGCCAGCAGCTTGACCAGACTCCAAGAGACCCAGTACTTC.

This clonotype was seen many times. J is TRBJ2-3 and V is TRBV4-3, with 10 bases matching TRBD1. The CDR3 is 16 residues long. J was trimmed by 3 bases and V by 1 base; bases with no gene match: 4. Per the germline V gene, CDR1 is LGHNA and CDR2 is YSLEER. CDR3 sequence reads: CASSQGTGGYTDTQYF. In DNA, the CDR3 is TGCGCCAGCAGCCAAGGGACAGGGGGTTATACAGATACGCAGTATTTT.

The CDR3 region is CASRGTDTGGPNEQFF. For the CDR3, the DNA is TGTGCCAGCAGGGGGACTGATACGGGAGGGCCCAATGAGCAGTTCTTC. The chain employs TRBV6-1 and TRBJ2-1, with 8 bases that match TRBD2. The germline V gene encodes CDR1 MNHNS and CDR2 SASEGT. After removal of 6 bases from V and 6 bases from J, the junction contained 13 bases not matched to a gene. The CDR3 is 16 amino acids.

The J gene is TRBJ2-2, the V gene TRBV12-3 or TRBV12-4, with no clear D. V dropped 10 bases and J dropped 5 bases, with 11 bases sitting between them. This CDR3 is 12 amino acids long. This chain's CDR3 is CANSRRTGELFF. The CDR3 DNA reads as TGTGCCAACTCACGACGTACCGGGGAGCTGTTTTTT.

CDR3 DNA: TGTGCCACCAGTGATTCGCTAGCGGGGAACAATGAGCAGTTCTTC. Its translation: CATSDSLAGNNEQFF. This chain joins TRBV24-1 and TRBJ2-1; 9 nucleotides line up with TRBD2. The CDR3 has 15 amino acids. Trimming took 2 bases from V and 5 from J; bases not matched to a gene: 3. Germline V gene data show CDR1 as KGHDR and CDR2 as SFDVKD.

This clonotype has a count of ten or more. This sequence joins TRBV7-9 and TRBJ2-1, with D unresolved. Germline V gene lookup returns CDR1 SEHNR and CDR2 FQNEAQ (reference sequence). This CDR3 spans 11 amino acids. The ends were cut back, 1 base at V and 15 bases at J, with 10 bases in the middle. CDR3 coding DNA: TGTGCCAGCAGCTTAGAGGTATTTCGGTTCTTC. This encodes CASSLEVFRFF. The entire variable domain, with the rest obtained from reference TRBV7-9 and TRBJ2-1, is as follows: DTGVSQNPRHKITKRGQNVTFRCDPISEHNRLYWYRQTLGQGPEFLTYFQNEAQLEKSRLLSDRFSAERPKGSFSTLEIQRTEQGDSAMYLCASSLEVFRFFGPGTRLTVL.

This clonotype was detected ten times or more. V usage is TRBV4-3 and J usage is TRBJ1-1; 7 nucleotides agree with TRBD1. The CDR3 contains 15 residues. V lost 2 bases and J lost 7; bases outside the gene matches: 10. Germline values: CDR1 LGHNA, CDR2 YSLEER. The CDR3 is CASSQKFTGVSEAFF. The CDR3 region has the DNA TGCGCCAGCAGCCAAAAATTTACAGGGGTGAGTGAAGCTTTCTTT.